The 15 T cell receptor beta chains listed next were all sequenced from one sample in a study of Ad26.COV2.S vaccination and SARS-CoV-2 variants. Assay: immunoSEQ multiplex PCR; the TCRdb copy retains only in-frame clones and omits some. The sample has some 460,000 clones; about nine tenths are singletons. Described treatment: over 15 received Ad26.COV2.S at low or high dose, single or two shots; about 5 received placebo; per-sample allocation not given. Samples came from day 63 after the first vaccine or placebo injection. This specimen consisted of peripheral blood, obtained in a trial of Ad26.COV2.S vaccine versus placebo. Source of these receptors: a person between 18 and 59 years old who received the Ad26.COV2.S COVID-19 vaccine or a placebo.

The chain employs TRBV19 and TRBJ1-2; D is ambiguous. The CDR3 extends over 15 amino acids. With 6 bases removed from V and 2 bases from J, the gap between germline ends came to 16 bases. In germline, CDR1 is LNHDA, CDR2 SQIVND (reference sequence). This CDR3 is CASRFPEKGNYGYTF. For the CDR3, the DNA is TGTGCCAGTAGATTCCCGGAGAAGGGAAACTATGGCTACACCTTC.

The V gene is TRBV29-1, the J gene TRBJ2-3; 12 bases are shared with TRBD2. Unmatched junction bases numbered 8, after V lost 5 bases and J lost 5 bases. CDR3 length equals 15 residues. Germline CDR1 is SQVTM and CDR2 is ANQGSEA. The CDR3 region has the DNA TGCAGCGTTAGGGCTAGCGGGAGGGCCGTAGATACGCAGTATTTT. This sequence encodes CSVRASGRAVDTQYF.

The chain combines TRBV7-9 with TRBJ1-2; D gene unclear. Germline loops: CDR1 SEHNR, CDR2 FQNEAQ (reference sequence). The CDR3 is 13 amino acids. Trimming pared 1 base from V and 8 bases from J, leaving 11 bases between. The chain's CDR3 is CASSLGVARGYTF. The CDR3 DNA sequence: TGTGCCAGCAGCTTAGGGGTGGCGAGGGGCTACACCTTC.

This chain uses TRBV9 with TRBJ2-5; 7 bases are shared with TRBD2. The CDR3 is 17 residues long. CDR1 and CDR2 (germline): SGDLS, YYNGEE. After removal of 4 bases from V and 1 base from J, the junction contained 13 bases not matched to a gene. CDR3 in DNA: TGTGCCAGCAGCCTGAGGATCCGGGGGGATGGCCAAGAGACCCAGTACTTC. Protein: CASSLRIRGDGQETQYF.

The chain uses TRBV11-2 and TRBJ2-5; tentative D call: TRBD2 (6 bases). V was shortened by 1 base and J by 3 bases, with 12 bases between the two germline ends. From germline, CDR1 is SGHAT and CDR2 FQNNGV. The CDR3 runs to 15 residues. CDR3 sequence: CASSLVGRGEETQYF. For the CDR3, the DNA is TGTGCCAGCAGCTTAGTTGGGCGCGGGGAAGAGACCCAGTACTTC.

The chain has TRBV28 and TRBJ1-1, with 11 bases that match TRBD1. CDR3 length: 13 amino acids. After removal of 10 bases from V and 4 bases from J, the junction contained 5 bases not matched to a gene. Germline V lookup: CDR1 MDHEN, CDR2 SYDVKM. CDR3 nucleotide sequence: TGTGCCACCGGGACAGGGGGTTTCACTGAAGCTTTCTTT. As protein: CATGTGGFTEAFF.

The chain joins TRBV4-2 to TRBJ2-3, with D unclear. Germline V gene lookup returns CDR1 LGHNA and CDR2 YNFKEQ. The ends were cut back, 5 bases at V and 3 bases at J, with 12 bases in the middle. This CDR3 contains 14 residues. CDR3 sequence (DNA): TGTGCCAGCAGCGTCGTAACTTGGACAGATACGCAGTATTTT. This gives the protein CASSVVTWTDTQYF.

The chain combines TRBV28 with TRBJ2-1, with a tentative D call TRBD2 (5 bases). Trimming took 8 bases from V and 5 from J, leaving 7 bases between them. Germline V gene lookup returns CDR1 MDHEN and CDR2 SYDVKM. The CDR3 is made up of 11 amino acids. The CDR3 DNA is TGTGCCAGCCGAGCGGACAATGAGCAGTTCTTC. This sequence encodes CASRADNEQFF.

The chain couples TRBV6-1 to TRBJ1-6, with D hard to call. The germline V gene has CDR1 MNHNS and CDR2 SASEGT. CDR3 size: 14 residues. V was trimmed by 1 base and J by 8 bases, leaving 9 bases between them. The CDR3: CASSEVGFYSPLHF. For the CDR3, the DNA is TGTGCCAGCAGTGAAGTAGGGTTTTATTCACCCCTCCACTTT.

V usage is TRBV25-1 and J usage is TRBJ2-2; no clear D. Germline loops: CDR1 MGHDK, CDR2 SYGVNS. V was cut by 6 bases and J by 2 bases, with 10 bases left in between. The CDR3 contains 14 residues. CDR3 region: CASRKYANTGELFF. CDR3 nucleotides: TGTGCCAGCAGGAAATACGCCAACACCGGGGAGCTGTTTTTT.

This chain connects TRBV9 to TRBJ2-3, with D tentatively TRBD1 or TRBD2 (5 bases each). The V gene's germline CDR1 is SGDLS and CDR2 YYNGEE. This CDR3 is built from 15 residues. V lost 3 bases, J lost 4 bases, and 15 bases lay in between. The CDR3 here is CASSDPRGVSDTQYF. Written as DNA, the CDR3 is TGTGCCAGCAGCGACCCGAGAGGGGTGTCAGATACGCAGTATTTT.

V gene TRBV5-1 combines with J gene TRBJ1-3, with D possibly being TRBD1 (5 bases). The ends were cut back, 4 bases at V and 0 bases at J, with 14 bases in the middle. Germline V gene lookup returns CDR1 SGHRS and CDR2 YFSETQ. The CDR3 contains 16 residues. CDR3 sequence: CASSPGTTASGNTIYF. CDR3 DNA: TGCGCCAGCAGCCCCGGGACGACGGCCTCTGGAAACACCATATATTTT.

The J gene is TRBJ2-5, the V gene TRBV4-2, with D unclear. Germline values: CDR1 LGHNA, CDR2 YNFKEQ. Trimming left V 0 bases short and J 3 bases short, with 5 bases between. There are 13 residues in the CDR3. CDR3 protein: CASSQDPKETQYF. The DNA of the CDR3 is TGTGCCAGCAGCCAAGACCCGAAAGAGACCCAGTACTTC.

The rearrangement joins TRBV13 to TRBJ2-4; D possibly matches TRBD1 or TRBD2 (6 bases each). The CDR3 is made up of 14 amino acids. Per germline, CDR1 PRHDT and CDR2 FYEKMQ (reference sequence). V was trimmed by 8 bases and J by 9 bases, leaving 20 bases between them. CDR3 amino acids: CASGSRAEGGIQYF. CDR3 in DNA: TGTGCCAGCGGCTCGAGGGCCGAGGGGGGCATTCAGTACTTC. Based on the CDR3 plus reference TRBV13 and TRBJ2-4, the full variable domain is AAGVIQSPRHLIKEKRETATLKCYPIPRHDTVYWYQQGPGQDPQFLISFYEKMQSDKGSIPDRFSAQQFSDYHSELNMSSLELGDSALYFCASGSRAEGGIQYFGAGTRLSVL.

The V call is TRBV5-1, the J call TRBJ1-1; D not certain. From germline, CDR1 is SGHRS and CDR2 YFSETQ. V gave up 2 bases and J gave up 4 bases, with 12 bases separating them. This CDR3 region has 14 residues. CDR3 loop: CASSFIDGTTEAFF. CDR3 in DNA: TGCGCCAGCAGCTTCATAGACGGAACCACTGAAGCTTTCTTT.